The count of the clone carrying this T cell receptor (beta chain) is one. No antigen is known for it. The source of the sample is a study of cytomegalovirus exposure and HLA in healthy donors. V lost 1 base and J lost 3; bases outside the gene matches: 5. CDR1 and CDR2 (germline): SGHAT, FQNNGV. The CDR3 loop spans 15 amino acids. A multiplex PCR was run with 60 Vbeta primers and 13 Jbeta primers. Measured with immunoSEQ multiplex PCR; TCRdb has only the in-frame clones, and not every one. The table includes approximately 110,000 clones, about 81% detected once. Study-wide results and caveats: An analysis that came later showed most CMV-associated TCR beta chains appearing HLA-restricted. Investigators reported around 150 TCR beta chains as tied to cytomegalovirus.

The TCR was taken from a woman in her 30s in good health and CMV-seronegative. The sequencing sample was made of PBMCs. The chain is built from TRBV11-2 and TRBJ2-5; 7 nucleotides agree with TRBD2. CDR3 DNA: TGTGCCAGCAGCTTAGGTCTAGCGGAGAAAGAGACCCAGTACTTC. It translates to CASSLGLAEKETQYF.